Included here is one T cell receptor beta chain sequence, with context. What it recognizes is unknown. The CDR3 length is 16 residues. The V end was cut by 5 bases, the J end by 7 bases, with 23 bases between. In germline, CDR1 is SGHAT, CDR2 FQNNGV. This entry is derived from a study of CD4 T cells in relation to SARS-CoV-2 and coronaviruses. The study's findings and limits: Crossreactivity was assessed only for spike protein, not other viral proteins.

Clones were read by immunoSEQ multiplex PCR, and TCRdb kept only the in-frame ones, dropping some. Among more than 15,000 clones listed, 82% were seen once. Before the COVID-19 pandemic, during about 2010-2018, CD4+ T cells were taken from unexposed donors. Isolation of CD4+ T cells took place after less than twelve days in culture. Testing used SARS-CoV-2 S/N and four cold-coronavirus spikes on unexposed-donor CD4+ T cells, cells permitting. The TCR originated in a human donor in good health. The genes are TRBV11-2 and TRBJ1-2; D gene ambiguous. Material for sequencing was CD4+ T cells from PBMCs, cultured in vitro. The CDR3 sequence: CASSVAQHSGNSGYTF. In DNA, the CDR3 is TGTGCCAGCAGCGTCGCACAGCACTCCGGCAATAGTGGCTACACCTTC.